A selection of T cell receptor beta chains follows, all from one sample in a study of shared clonotypes between healthy human individuals. Produced via immunoSEQ multiplex PCR; TCRdb's table is partial and in-frame only. Of about 2 million clones listed, roughly 95% are singletons. The sequencing input was naive CD4+ T cells sorted from blood. The origin of the receptors is a man younger than 35 in good health. The CDR3 runs from the conserved cysteine through the conserved F or W. D genes are given only for firm matches. Where a row states a size, it is once, few, many or the class of an expanded clone; other rows omit it.

>TRBJ1-6|.|TRBV2|.
TGTGCCAGCAGTCTAGAGGGGGGCTCCTATAATTCACCCCTCCACTTT
CASSLEGGSYNSPLHF
>TRBJ1-5|.|TRBV19|.
TGTGCCAGTAGTACACAGGGATTGCCCCAGCATTTT
CASSTQGLPQHF
>TRBJ2-7|.|TRBV12-5|TRBD1
TGTGCTAGTGGGCGACAGACAGGGGTGCCGGAGTCTCACGAGCAGTACTTC
CASGRQTGVPESHEQYF
>TRBJ1-2|.|TRBV14|.
TGTGCCAGCAGCCCAGAGTACAGATTGCCCTACACCTTC
CASSPEYRLPYTF
>TRBJ2-7|.|TRBV11-3|.
TGTGCCAGCAGCTTAGGGTTAGGACAGCCCTACGAGCAGTACTTC
CASSLGLGQPYEQYF
>TRBJ2-7|.|TRBV13|TRBD1
TGTGCCAGCAGCTCCGGGACAGGGGCTGAGGAGCAGTACTTC
CASSSGTGAEEQYF
>TRBJ2-2|once|TRBV5-1|TRBD1
TGCGCCAGCAGCCAGGACAGGGTCGGCACCGGGGAGCTGTTTTTT
CASSQDRVGTGELFF
>TRBJ2-7|.|TRBV5-1|.
TGCGCCAGCAGCTTGGAGGGTTTCTACGAGCAGTACTTC
CASSLEGFYEQYF
>TRBJ1-5|.|TRBV5-8|.
TGTGCCAGCAGTGTTAGGGCAGGCGCCTATGAGAGCAATCAGCCCCAGCATTTT
CASSVRAGAYESNQPQHF
>TRBJ1-5|once|TRBV6-6|.
TGTGCCAGCAGGCCCCTCCGGGACGGGGAAAATCAGCCCCAGCATTTT
CASRPLRDGENQPQHF
>TRBJ2-7|.|TRBV7-9|.
TGTGCCAGCAGCTTAGCAGGTCCCGAGCAGTACTTC
CASSLAGPEQYF
>TRBJ1-5|once|TRBV6-1|.
TGTGCCAGCAGTTTACAGGGAAGCAATCAGCCCCAGCATTTT
CASSLQGSNQPQHF
>TRBJ2-5|.|TRBV18|.
TGTGCCAGCTCACTAATTGCCGGTTACCAAGAGACCCAGTACTTC
CASSLIAGYQETQYF
>TRBJ1-2|.|TRBV6-5|TRBD1
TGTGCCAGCAGACAGGGGTTAAACTATGGCTACACCTTC
CASRQGLNYGYTF
>TRBJ1-1|.|TRBV6-1|.
TGTGCCAGCAGCCCTTCCCGGGGGAACACTGAAGCTTTCTTT
CASSPSRGNTEAFF
>TRBJ2-3|.|TRBV10-3|.
TGTGCCATCAGTGAAGATCCCTTGGATACGCAGTATTTT
CAISEDPLDTQYF
>TRBJ2-1|.|TRBV18|TRBD1
TGTGCCAGCTCATCGGGGGACAGGGGGCGCATGGAATCTGAGCAGTTCTTC
CASSSGDRGRMESEQFF
>TRBJ2-1|.|TRBV30|TRBD2
TGTGCCTGGAGGACTAGCGGGAGGTTTGTTGAGCAGTTCTTC
CAWRTSGRFVEQFF
>TRBJ1-4|.|TRBV27|TRBD1
TGTGCCAGCAGTCCGAGACCACAGGGGACTAAGGCCCCTAATGAAAAACTGTTTTTT
CASSPRPQGTKAPNEKLFF
>TRBJ1-3|few|TRBV15|.
TGTGCCACCAGCAGAGATGAGAACACCATATATTTT
CATSRDENTIYF
>TRBJ2-3|.|TRBV2|TRBD2
TGTGCCAGCCGTGGACTAGCTCAAAGCACAGATACGCAGTATTTT
CASRGLAQSTDTQYF
>TRBJ1-2|.|TRBV19|.
TGTGCCAGTAGTCCCTTGGCTTTCCCTTATGGCTACACCTTC
CASSPLAFPYGYTF
>TRBJ2-5|.|TRBV19|.
TGTGCCAGTAAAGCTGGGAGAGGTCCCCAAGAGACCCAGTACTTC
CASKAGRGPQETQYF